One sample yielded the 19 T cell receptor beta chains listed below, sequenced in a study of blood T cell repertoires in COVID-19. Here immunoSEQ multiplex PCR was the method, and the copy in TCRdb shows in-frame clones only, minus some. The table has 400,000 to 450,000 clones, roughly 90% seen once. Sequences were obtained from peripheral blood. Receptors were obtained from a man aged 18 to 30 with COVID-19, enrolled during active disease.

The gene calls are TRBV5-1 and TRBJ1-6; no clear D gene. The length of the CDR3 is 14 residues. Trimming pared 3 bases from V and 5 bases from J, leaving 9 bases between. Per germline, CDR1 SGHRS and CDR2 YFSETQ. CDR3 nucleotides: TGCGCCAGCAGCTCCCTAGCCGATAATTCACCCCTCCACTTT. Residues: CASSSLADNSPLHF.

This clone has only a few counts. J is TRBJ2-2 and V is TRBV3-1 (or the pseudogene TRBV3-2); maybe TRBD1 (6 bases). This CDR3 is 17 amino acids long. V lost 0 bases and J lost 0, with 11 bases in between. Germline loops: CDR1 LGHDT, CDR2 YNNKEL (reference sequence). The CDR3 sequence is CASSQDLRTANTGELFF. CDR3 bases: TGTGCCAGCAGCCAAGATCTCCGGACAGCGAACACCGGGGAGCTGTTTTTT.

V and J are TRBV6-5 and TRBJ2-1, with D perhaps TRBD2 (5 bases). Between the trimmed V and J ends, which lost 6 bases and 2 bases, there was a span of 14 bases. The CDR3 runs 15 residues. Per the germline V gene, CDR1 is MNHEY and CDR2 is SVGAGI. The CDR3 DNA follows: TGTGCCAGCAGCATAACGGTGGGAGCCTACAATGAGCAGTTCTTC. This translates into CASSITVGAYNEQFF.

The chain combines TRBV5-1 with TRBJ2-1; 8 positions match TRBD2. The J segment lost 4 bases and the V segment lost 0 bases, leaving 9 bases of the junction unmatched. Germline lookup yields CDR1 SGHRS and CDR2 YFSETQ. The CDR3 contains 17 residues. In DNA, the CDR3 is TGCGCCAGCAGCTTGGATGGGGCGGGAGGCGGGTACAATGAGCAGTTCTTC. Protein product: CASSLDGAGGGYNEQFF.

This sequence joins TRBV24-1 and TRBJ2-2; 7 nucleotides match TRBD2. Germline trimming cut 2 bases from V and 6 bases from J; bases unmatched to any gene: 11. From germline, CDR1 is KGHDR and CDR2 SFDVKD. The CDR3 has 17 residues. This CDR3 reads CATSDYPSGTYAGELFF. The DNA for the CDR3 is TGTGCCACCAGTGATTATCCCAGCGGGACGTATGCCGGGGAGCTGTTTTTT.

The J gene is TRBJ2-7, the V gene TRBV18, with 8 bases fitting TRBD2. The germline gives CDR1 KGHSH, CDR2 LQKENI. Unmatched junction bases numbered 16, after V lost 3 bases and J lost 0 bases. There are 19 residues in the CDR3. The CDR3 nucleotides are TGTGCCAGCTCACCCCGGCACCTGACATTAGCGGGGTTCTCCTACGAGCAGTACTTC. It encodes CASSPRHLTLAGFSYEQYF.

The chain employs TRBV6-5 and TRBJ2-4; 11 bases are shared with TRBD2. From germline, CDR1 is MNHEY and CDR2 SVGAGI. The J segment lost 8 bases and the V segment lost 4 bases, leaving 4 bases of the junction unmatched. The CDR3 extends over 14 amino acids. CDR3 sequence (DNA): TGTGCCAGCAGTTCTAGCGGGGGGAGGGACATTCAGTACTTC. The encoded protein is CASSSSGGRDIQYF.

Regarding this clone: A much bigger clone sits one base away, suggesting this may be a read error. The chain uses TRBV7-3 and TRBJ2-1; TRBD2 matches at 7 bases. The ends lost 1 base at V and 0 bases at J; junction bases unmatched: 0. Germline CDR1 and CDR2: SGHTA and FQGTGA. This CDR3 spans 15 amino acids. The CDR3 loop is CASSLSGSSYNEQFF. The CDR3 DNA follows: TGTGCCAGCAGCTTAAGCGGGAGCTCCTACAATGAGCAGTTCTTC.

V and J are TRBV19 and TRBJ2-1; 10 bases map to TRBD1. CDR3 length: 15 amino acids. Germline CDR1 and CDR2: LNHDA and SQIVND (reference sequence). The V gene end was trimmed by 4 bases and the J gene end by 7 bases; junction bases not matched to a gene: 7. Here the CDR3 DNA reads TGTGCCAGTAGTAGACAGGGGGCGGTCGGAAATGAGCAGTTCTTC. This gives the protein CASSRQGAVGNEQFF.

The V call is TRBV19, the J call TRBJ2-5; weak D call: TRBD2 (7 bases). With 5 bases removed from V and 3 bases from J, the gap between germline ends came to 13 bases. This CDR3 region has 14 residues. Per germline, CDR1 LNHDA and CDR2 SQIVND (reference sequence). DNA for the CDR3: TGTGCCAGTAGTTGGGGGGGCTCGGAAGAGACCCAGTACTTC. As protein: CASSWGGSEETQYF. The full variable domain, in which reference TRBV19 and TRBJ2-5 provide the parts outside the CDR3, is DGGITQSPKYLFRKEGQNVTLSCEQNLNHDAMYWYRQDPGQGLRLIYYSQIVNDFQKGDIAEGYSVSREKKESFPLTVTSAQKNPTAFYLCASSWGGSEETQYFGPGTRLLVL.

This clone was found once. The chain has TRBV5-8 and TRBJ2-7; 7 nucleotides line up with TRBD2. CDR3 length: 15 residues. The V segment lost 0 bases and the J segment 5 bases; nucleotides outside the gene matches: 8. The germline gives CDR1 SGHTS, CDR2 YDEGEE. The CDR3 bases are TGTGCCAGCAGCTTGGTCGCGGGAGAAAGCCACGAGCAGTACTTC. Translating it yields CASSLVAGESHEQYF. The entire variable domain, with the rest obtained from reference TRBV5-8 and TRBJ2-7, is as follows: EAGVTQSPTHLIKTRGQQATLRCSPISGHTSVYWYQQALGLGLQFLLWYDEGEERNRGNFPPRFSGRQFPNYSSELNVNALELEDSALYLCASSLVAGESHEQYFGPGTRLTVT.

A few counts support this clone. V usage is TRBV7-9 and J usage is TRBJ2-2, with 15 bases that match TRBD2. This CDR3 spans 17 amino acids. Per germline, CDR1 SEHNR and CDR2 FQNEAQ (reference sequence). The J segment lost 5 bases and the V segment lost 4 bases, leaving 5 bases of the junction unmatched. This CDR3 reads CASSSLGLAGGTGELFF. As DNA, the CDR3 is TGTGCCAGCAGCTCTCTCGGACTAGCGGGAGGGACCGGGGAGCTGTTTTTT.

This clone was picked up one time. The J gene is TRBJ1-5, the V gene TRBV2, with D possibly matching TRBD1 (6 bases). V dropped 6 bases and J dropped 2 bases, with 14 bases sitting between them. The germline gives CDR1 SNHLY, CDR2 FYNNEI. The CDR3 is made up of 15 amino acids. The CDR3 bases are TGTGCCAGCAGCCTCCTGGACAGAGGCAATCAGCCCCAGCATTTT. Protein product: CASSLLDRGNQPQHF.

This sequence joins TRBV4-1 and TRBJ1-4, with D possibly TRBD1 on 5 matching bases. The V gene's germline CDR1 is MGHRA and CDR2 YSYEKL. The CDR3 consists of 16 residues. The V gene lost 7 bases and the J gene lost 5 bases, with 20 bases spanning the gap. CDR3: CASMGIRGVKNEKLFF. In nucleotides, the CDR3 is TGCGCCAGCATGGGTATACGGGGGGTAAAAAATGAAAAACTGTTTTTT.

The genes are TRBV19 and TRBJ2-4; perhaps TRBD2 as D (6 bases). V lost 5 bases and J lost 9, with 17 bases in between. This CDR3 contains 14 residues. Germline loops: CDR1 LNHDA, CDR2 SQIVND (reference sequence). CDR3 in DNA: TGTGCCAGTAGTTCCCTTTTTTCGGAGGGCATTCAGTACTTC. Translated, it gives CASSSLFSEGIQYF.

This CDR3 is CASRDRLNTEAFF. The CDR3, as DNA: TGTGCCAGCAGGGACAGATTGAACACTGAAGCTTTCTTT. The chain joins TRBV2 to TRBJ1-1; maybe TRBD1 (6 bases). Germline CDR1 reads SNHLY; CDR2 reads FYNNEI. This CDR3 has 13 amino acids. Trimming left V 6 bases short and J 0 bases short, with 8 bases between.

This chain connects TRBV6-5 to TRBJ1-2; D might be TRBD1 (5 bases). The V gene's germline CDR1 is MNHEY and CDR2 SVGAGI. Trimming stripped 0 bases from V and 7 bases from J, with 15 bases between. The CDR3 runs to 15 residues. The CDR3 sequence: CASSYSGRVSSGYTF. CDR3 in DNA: TGTGCCAGCAGTTACTCGGGCAGGGTATCGAGTGGCTACACCTTC.

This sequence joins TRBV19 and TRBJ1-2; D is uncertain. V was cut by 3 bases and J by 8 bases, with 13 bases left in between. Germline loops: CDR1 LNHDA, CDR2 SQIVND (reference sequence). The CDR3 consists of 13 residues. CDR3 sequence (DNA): TGTGCCAGTAGTATTATGACTGAGGGCGGCTACACCTTC. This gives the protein CASSIMTEGGYTF.

Written as DNA, the CDR3 is TGTGCCAGTAATCGGGGGAGCGATTCACCCCTCCACTTT. It translates to CASNRGSDSPLHF. The V call is TRBV19, the J call TRBJ1-6; D possibly corresponds to TRBD1 (5 bases). Between the trimmed V and J ends, which lost 7 bases and 8 bases, there was a span of 12 bases. CDR3 length: 13 amino acids. Germline-derived CDR1 and CDR2 are LNHDA and SQIVND (reference sequence).